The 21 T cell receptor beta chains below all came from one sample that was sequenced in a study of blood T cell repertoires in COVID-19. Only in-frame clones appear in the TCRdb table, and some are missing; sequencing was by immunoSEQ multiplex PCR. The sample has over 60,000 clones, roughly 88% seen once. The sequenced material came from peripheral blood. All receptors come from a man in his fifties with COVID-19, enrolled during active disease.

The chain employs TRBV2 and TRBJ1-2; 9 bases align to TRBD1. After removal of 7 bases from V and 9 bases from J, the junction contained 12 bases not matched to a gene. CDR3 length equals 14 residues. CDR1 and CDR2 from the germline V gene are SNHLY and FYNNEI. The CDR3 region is CASTTFRDRERYTF. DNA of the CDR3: TGTGCCAGCACCACCTTTAGGGACAGGGAACGCTACACCTTC.

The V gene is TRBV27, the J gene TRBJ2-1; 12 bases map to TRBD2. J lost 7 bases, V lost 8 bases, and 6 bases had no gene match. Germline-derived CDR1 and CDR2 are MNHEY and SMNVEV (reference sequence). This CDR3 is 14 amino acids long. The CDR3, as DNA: TGTGCCAGCCTTAGGACTAGCGGGACGAATGAGCAGTTCTTC. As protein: CASLRTSGTNEQFF.

CDR3 region: CASPARRRGLFF. In DNA, the CDR3 is TGCGCCAGCCCTGCTCGACGCCGGGGACTGTTTTTT. The chain joins TRBV10-1 to TRBJ1-4; the D is unclear. Germline V gene lookup returns CDR1 WNHNN and CDR2 SYGVQD (reference sequence). V lost 8 bases, J lost 13 bases, and 17 bases lay in between. The CDR3 loop spans 12 amino acids.

For the CDR3, the DNA is TGTGCCAGCAGCCAAGCAGGACTAGCGGGGGCCCCTCTAGATATTTACAATGAGCAGTTCTTC. Translating gives CASSQAGLAGAPLDIYNEQFF. The rearrangement uses TRBV4-2 and TRBJ2-1; 13 bases agree with TRBD2. The V and J ends lost 1 base and 4 bases, in that order; junction bases with no gene match: 16. This CDR3 is 21 amino acids long. Germline values: CDR1 LGHNA, CDR2 YNFKEQ.

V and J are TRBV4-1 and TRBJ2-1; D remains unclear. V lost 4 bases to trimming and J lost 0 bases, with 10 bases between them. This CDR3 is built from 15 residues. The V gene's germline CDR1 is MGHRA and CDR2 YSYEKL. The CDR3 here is CASSPRDNSYNEQFF. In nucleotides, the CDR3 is TGCGCCAGCAGCCCCCGCGACAACTCCTACAATGAGCAGTTCTTC.

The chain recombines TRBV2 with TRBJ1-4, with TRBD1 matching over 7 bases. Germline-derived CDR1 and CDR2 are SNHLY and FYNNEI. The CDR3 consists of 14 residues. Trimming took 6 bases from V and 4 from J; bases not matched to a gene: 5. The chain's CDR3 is CASRQGWGNEKLFF. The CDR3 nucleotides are TGTGCCAGCAGACAGGGGTGGGGTAATGAAAAACTGTTTTTT.

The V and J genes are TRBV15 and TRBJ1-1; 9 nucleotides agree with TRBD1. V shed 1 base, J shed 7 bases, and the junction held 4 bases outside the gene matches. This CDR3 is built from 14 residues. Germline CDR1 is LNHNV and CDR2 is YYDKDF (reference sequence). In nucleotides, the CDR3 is TGTGCCACCAGCAGAGGGGACAGGGACGGTGAAGCTTTCTTT. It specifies CATSRGDRDGEAFF.

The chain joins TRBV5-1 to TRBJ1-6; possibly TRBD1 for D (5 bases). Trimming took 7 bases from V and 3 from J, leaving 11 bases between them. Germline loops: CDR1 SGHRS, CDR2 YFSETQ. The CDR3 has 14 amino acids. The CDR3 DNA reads TGCGCCAGCTTCCCCACAGGCTATAATTCACCCCTCCACTTT. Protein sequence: CASFPTGYNSPLHF.

CDR3 region: CASSLGTEDEQFF. Here the CDR3 DNA reads TGTGCCAGCTCACTCGGGACAGAAGATGAGCAGTTCTTC. The V gene is TRBV18, the J gene TRBJ2-1, with TRBD1 matching over 7 bases. The V gene's germline CDR1 is KGHSH and CDR2 LQKENI. Germline trimming cut 4 bases from V and 8 bases from J; bases unmatched to any gene: 5. The CDR3 has 13 residues.

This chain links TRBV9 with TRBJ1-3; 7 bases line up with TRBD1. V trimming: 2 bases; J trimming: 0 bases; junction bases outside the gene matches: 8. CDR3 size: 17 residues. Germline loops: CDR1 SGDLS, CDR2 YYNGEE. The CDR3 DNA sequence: TGTGCCAGCAGCGTTGGGGACAGAGGTAGCTCTGGAAACACCATATATTTT. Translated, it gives CASSVGDRGSSGNTIYF.

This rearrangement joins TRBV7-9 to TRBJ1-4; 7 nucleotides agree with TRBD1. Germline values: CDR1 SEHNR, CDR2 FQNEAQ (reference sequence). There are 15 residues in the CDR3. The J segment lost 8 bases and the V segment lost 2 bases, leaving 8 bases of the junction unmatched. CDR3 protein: CASSLTGTVMEKLFF. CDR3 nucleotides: TGTGCCAGCAGCTTAACGGGGACAGTTATGGAAAAACTGTTTTTT. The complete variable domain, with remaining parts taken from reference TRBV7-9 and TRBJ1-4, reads DTGVSQNPRHKITKRGQNVTFRCDPISEHNRLYWYRQTLGQGPEFLTYFQNEAQLEKSRLLSDRFSAERPKGSFSTLEIQRTEQGDSAMYLCASSLTGTVMEKLFFGSGTQLSVL.

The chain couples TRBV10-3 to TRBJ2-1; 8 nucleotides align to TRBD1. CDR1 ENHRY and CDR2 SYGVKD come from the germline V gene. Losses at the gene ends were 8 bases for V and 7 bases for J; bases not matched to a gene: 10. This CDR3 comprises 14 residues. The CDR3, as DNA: TGTGCCATCCGAAGCGACAGGGGTGGAAATGAGCAGTTCTTC. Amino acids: CAIRSDRGGNEQFF.

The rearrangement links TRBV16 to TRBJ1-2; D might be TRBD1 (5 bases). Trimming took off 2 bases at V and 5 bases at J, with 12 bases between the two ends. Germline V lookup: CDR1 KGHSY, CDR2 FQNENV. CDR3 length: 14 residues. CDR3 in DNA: TGTGCCAGCAGCCAAAACGGTCAGGGTTATGGCTACACCTTC. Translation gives CASSQNGQGYGYTF.

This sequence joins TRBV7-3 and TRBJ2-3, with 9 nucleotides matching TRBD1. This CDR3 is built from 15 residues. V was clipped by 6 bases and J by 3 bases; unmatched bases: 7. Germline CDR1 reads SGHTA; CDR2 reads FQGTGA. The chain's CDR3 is CASSPGTGWTDTQYF. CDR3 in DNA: TGTGCCAGCAGTCCGGGGACAGGGTGGACAGATACGCAGTATTTT.

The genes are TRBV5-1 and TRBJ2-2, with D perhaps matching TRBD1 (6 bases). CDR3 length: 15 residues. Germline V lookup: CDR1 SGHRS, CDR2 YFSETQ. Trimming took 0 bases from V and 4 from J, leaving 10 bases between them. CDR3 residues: CASSLVGRGTGELFF. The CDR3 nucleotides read TGCGCCAGCAGCTTGGTGGGCAGGGGCACCGGGGAGCTGTTTTTT.

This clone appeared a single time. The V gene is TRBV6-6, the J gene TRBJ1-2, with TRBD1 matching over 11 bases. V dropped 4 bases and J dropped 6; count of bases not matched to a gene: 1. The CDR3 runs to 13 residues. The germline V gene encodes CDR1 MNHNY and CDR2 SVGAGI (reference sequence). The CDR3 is CASSWGQGDGYTF. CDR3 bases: TGTGCCAGCAGTTGGGGACAGGGGGATGGCTACACCTTC.

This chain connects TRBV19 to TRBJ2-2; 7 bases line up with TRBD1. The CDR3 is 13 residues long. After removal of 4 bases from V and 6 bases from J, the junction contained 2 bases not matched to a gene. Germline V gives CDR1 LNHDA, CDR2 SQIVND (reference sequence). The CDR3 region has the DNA TGTGCCAGTAGTAGGGGACAGCCCGGGGAGCTGTTTTTT. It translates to CASSRGQPGELFF.

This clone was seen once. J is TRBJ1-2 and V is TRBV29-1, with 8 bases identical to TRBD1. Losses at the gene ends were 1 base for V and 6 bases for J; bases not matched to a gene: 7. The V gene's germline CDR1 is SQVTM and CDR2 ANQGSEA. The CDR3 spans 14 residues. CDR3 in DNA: TGCAGCGTTGAAGTAGGACAGGGAGCCGATGGCTACACCTTC. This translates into CSVEVGQGADGYTF.

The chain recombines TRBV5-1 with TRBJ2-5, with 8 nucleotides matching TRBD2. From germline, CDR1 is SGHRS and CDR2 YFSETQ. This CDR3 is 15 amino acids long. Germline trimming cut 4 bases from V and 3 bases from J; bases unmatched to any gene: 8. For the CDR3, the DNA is TGCGCCAGCAGCGGACGACTAGCGACGGAAGAGACCCAGTACTTC. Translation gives CASSGRLATEETQYF. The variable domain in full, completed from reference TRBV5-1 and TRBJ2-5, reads KAGVTQTPRYLIKTRGQQVTLSCSPISGHRSVSWYQQTPGQGLQFLFEYFSETQRNKGNFPGRFSGRQFSNSRSEMNVSTLELGDSALYLCASSGRLATEETQYFGPGTRLLVL.

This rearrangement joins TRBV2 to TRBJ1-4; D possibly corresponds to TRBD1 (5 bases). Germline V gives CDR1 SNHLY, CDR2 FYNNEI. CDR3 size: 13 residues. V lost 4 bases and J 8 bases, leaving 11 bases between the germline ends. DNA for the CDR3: TGTGCCAGCAGTGTGTTCGGGGGGGAAAAACTGTTTTTT. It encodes CASSVFGGEKLFF. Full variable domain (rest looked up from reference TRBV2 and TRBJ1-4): EPEVTQTPSHQVTQMGQEVILRCVPISNHLYFYWYRQILGQKVEFLVSFYNNEISEKSEIFDDQFSVERPDGSNFTLKIRSTKLEDSAMYFCASSVFGGEKLFFGSGTQLSVL.

The CDR3, as DNA: TGTGCCAGCAGCGGGGTCGGGACAGACTTGGCCGGGGAGCTGTTTTTT. This translates into CASSGVGTDLAGELFF. This sequence joins TRBV27 and TRBJ2-2, with 7 bases fitting TRBD1. V trimming: 6 bases; J trimming: 6 bases; junction bases outside the gene matches: 13. The CDR3 runs to 16 residues. Germline CDR1 and CDR2: MNHEY and SMNVEV (reference sequence).